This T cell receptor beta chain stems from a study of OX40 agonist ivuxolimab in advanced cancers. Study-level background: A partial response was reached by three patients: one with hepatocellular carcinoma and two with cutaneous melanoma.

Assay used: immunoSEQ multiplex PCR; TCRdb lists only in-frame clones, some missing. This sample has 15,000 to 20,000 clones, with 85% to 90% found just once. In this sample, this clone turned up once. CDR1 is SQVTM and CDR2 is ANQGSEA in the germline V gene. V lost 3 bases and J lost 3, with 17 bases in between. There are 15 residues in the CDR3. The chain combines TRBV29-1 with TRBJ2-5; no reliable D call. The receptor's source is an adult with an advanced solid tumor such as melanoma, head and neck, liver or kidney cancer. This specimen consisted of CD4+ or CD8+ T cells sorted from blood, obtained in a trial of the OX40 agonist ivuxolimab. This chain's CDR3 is CSVEMYWADEETQYF. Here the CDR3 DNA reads TGCAGCGTTGAGATGTACTGGGCAGATGAAGAGACCCAGTACTTC.